This TCR beta chain was captured by sequencing in a study of blood T cell repertoires in COVID-19. Germline lookup yields CDR1 SGHVS and CDR2 FQNEAQ. V was pared by 5 bases and J by 14 bases, with 18 bases between. The length of the CDR3 is 12 residues. Sequencing used immunoSEQ multiplex PCR; TCRdb keeps in-frame clones, though not all of them. The table includes 60,000 to 85,000 clones, roughly 87% detected once. V is TRBV7-8 and J is TRBJ2-5; unclear D gene. The clonotype was recovered from a woman of 80 years or more with active or convalescent COVID-19. The sequencing input was peripheral blood. This chain's CDR3 is CASSREMATVYF. CDR3 nucleotide sequence: TGTGCCAGCAGCCGTGAGATGGCCACAGTTTACTTC.